The entry below describes one T cell receptor (beta chain). Unique molecular identifiers were incorporated when the TCRbeta library was constructed. TCRdb fed the PCR reads into MiXCR, producing one record per CDR3 protein. The table includes about 340,000 distinct CDR3 sequences, about 16% detected once. This sample is drawn from a study of T-cell reconstitution after alpha-beta-depleted transplantation in children. Deletions cut 3 bases from V and 9 bases from J, with 21 bases between. CDR3 length: 16 residues. Germline assignment: CDR1 MGHRA and CDR2 YSYEKL. The chain links TRBV4-1 to TRBJ2-4; weak D call: TRBD1 (6 bases). The source of this sequence is a male patient between 2 and 9 years old who had a stem cell transplant for acute lymphoblastic leukemia, so the T cells may come from the graft donor. The sequences come from PBMCs, mostly from graft donor cells, collected 360 days after TCRalphabeta/CD19-depleted stem cell transplant. The CDR3 is CASSHPTRQAGRIQYF. The CDR3 DNA follows: TGCGCCAGCAGCCACCCGACTCGACAGGCCGGTCGCATTCAGTACTTC.